The source of this T cell receptor beta chain is a study of T cells in localized non-small cell lung cancer. Germline V gene data show CDR1 as LNHDA and CDR2 as SQIVND (reference sequence). V lost 7 bases and J lost 4; bases outside the gene matches: 7. CDR3 length equals 14 residues. Sequencing was performed with immunoSEQ multiplex PCR; in TCRdb, only in-frame clones are kept and a portion is missing. This sample carries around 140,000 clones, more than 80% of them seen once, and the ten largest clones take around 1.5%. This TCR derives from a female donor aged 60 or older with stage I lung adenocarcinoma. The chain carries TRBV19 and TRBJ2-1; TRBD2 matches at 7 bases. Here the sequenced sample was peripheral blood, taken before any cancer treatment. DNA for the CDR3: TGTGCCAGTACCCAGGTAGCGGGTTACAATGAGCAGTTCTTC. Translated, it gives CASTQVAGYNEQFF.